This TCR beta chain was captured by sequencing in a study of blood T cell repertoires in COVID-19. Study-wide background: COVID-19 samples, acute and convalescent, were from the United States, Italy and Spain.

Produced via immunoSEQ multiplex PCR; TCRdb's table is partial and in-frame only. Altogether fewer than 500,000 clones are present, 87% being singletons, with the ten largest covering 1.3%. The clonotype originates from a man aged 30 to 39 who had recovered from COVID-19. Sequenced sample: PBMCs or T cells enriched from blood (not recorded which).

In DNA form, the CDR3 reads TGTGCCTGGAGTGTCCCCGGGACAGGGTTCATGAGGGGCTACACCTTC. It encodes CAWSVPGTGFMRGYTF. The J gene is TRBJ1-2, the V gene TRBV30, with 9 bases that match TRBD1. Germline V gene sequence: CDR1 GTSNPN, CDR2 SVGIG (reference sequence). Trimming cost V 0 bases and J 8 bases; bases outside gene matches: 13. There are 16 residues in the CDR3.